The 9 T cell receptor beta chains reported below all come from one sample, sequenced in a study of cytomegalovirus exposure and HLA in healthy donors. Assay: immunoSEQ multiplex PCR; the TCRdb copy retains only in-frame clones and omits some. The data show 100,000 to 150,000 clones, roughly 89% seen once. Sample: PBMCs. The origin of the receptors is a young woman in good health and CMV-seronegative.

The gene calls are TRBV5-4 and TRBJ2-4, with D perhaps matching TRBD1 (6 bases). The CDR3 is 15 amino acids. CDR1 is SGHNT, CDR2 YYREEE, per germline (reference sequence). Trimming left V 4 bases short and J 2 bases short, with 13 bases between. CDR3 sequence (DNA): TGTGCCAGCAGCGACCCCGGGACAACCAAAAACATTCAGTACTTC. Protein product: CASSDPGTTKNIQYF. Full variable domain (remainder filled in from reference TRBV5-4 and TRBJ2-4): ETGVTQSPTHLIKTRGQQVTLRCSSQSGHNTVSWYQQALGQGPQFIFQYYREEENGRGNFPPRFSGLQFPNYSSELNVNALELDDSALYLCASSDPGTTKNIQYFGAGTRLSVL.

The chain combines TRBV6-6 with TRBJ2-3; TRBD2 aligns across 9 bases. Germline V lookup: CDR1 MNHNY, CDR2 SVGAGI (reference sequence). V was pared by 8 bases and J by 6 bases, with 15 bases of the junction left unmatched. This CDR3 is built from 16 residues. The CDR3 spells CASSKGWRGGMDTQYF. CDR3 bases: TGTGCCAGCTCCAAGGGGTGGCGGGGGGGCATGGATACGCAGTATTTT.

The chain has TRBV5-6 and TRBJ2-7; D is unresolved. Trimming shortened V by 0 bases and J by 2 bases, and 9 bases separated the two germline ends. Germline CDR1 and CDR2: SGHDT and YYEEEE. This CDR3 is 14 amino acids long. CDR3 bases: TGTGCCAGCAGCTTGGGAGGCTACACCTACGAGCAGTACTTC. It specifies CASSLGGYTYEQYF.

The V and J genes are TRBV2 and TRBJ1-6; D is uncertain. V shed 6 bases and J shed 0 bases, with 15 bases lying between them. This CDR3 comprises 17 residues. Germline CDR1 is SNHLY and CDR2 is FYNNEI. DNA for the CDR3: TGTGCCAGCAGGTCCGGGTCAGCAGACTCCTATAATTCACCCCTCCACTTT. Residues: CASRSGSADSYNSPLHF. The whole variable domain, filled in from reference TRBV2 and TRBJ1-6, reads EPEVTQTPSHQVTQMGQEVILRCVPISNHLYFYWYRQILGQKVEFLVSFYNNEISEKSEIFDDQFSVERPDGSNFTLKIRSTKLEDSAMYFCASRSGSADSYNSPLHFGNGTRLTVT.

This clone came up a few times. The V gene is TRBV6-5, the J gene TRBJ1-2, with 8 nucleotides matching TRBD1. With 7 bases clipped from V and 4 bases from J, the junction kept 5 bases outside the gene matches. CDR1 MNHEY and CDR2 SVGAGI come from the germline V gene. This CDR3 has 13 residues. CDR3 loop: CASTPGGPYGYTF. The DNA for the CDR3 is TGTGCCAGCACCCCAGGGGGCCCCTATGGCTACACCTTC.

The J gene is TRBJ1-2, the V gene TRBV7-9, with 9 nucleotides matching TRBD1. Unmatched junction bases numbered 4, after V lost 2 bases and J lost 3 bases. CDR1 is SEHNR, CDR2 FQNEAQ, per germline (reference sequence). This CDR3 is 15 amino acids long. CDR3 sequence (DNA): TGTGCCAGCAGCTTATGGGACAGGGAAGACTATGGCTACACCTTC. This codes for CASSLWDREDYGYTF.

The chain joins TRBV2 to TRBJ2-1; 10 nucleotides agree with TRBD2. Trimming removed 7 bases from V and 0 bases from J; junction bases left unmatched: 9. Germline V gene sequence: CDR1 SNHLY, CDR2 FYNNEI. The CDR3 contains 17 residues. DNA for the CDR3: TGTGCCAGCATTCTAGCGGGGGCCTCGAGCTCCTACAATGAGCAGTTCTTC. Encoded protein: CASILAGASSSYNEQFF.

V usage is TRBV7-7 and J usage is TRBJ2-3, with D tentatively TRBD2 (6 bases). Trimming took 5 bases from V and 4 from J, leaving 16 bases between them. The CDR3 sequence is 15 residues long. Per the germline V gene, CDR1 is SSHAT and CDR2 is FNYEAQ (reference sequence). The CDR3 DNA is TGTGCCAGCAGCGCCGCGACTAGTCTCCCAGATACGCAGTATTTT. Amino acids: CASSAATSLPDTQYF.

This clone was seen just once. The chain has TRBV5-1 and TRBJ1-3, with no clear D. Germline-derived CDR1 and CDR2 are SGHRS and YFSETQ. The CDR3 runs 14 residues. Deletions cut 7 bases from V and 0 bases from J, with 11 bases between. CDR3 in amino acids: CASSSGPSGNTIYF. CDR3 coding DNA: TGCGCCAGCTCTTCAGGCCCCTCTGGAAACACCATATATTTT.